These T cell receptor beta chains were read from a single sample in a study of T-cell reconstitution after alpha-beta-depleted transplantation in children. TCRdb itself ran the PCR reads through MiXCR, one entry per CDR3 protein. This table holds about 580,000 distinct CDR3 sequences, 23% found once. Source: PBMCs, mostly from graft donor cells, taken 360 days after TCRalphabeta/CD19-depleted stem cell transplant. The origin of the receptors is a boy younger than two who had a stem cell transplant for acute myeloid leukemia, so the T cells may come from the graft donor. Each CDR3 is given with its conserved first and last residue. A D gene is named only where the DNA matches it firmly. Rows may omit the clone size; those that give it use once, few, many or a size class.

D gene	V gene	J gene	clone size	CDR3 DNA	CDR3 protein
TRBD1	TRBV12-3/TRBV12-4	TRBJ2-7	many	TGTGCCAGCAGTCGATCGGGACAGTTCTACGAGCAGTACTTC	CASSRSGQFYEQYF
TRBD1	TRBV7-8	TRBJ2-1	NA	TGTGCCAGCAGCTGGGACAGGGAACCCTACAATGAGCAGTTCTTC	CASSWDREPYNEQFF
NA	TRBV6-6	TRBJ1-5	few	TGTGCCAGCGGGGGGGGCAATCAGCCCCAGCATTTT	CASGGGNQPQHF
NA	TRBV25-1	TRBJ2-5	NA	TGTCCCGTAGGGGCTACAAGCCAAGAGACCCAGTACTTC	CPVGATSQETQYF
TRBD1	TRBV15	TRBJ2-7	few	TGTGCCACCAGCAGACAGGGACAGGGGGCTTCCTACGAGCAGTACTTC	CATSRQGQGASYEQYF
TRBD2	TRBV12-3/TRBV12-4	TRBJ2-1	many	TGTGCCAGCAGTCGCTCTAGCGGGGGGGGGAGTGAGCAGTTCTTC	CASSRSSGGGSEQFF
TRBD1	TRBV3-1	TRBJ2-3	NA	TGTGCCAGCAGCCAAGCCGACGGCAGGGGGCCGGTAGATACGCAGTATTTT	CASSQADGRGPVDTQYF
NA	TRBV25-1	TRBJ1-2	NA	TGTGCCAGCAGTGAATATCGAGGGTATGGCTACACCTTC	CASSEYRGYGYTF
NA	TRBV12-3/TRBV12-4	TRBJ1-1	NA	TGTGCCAGCAGCCTGGGGTTCGTTCAAAACACTGAAGCTTTCTTT	CASSLGFVQNTEAFF
NA	TRBV7-9	TRBJ2-1	many	TGTGCCAGCAGCCCCCTGGGTGAGCAGTTCTTC	CASSPLGEQFF
NA	TRBV20-1	TRBJ1-4	few	TGCAGTGCTAGGGAGGATATATCAACTAATGAAAAACTGTTTTTT	CSAREDISTNEKLFF
NA	TRBV20-1	TRBJ2-1	NA	TGCAGTGCTAGACCTTCGGGGCATGAGCAGTTCTTC	CSARPSGHEQFF
NA	TRBV7-2	TRBJ2-3	few	TGTGCCAGCAGACCTAACAGGGACGGTCTCGGTACGCAGTATTTT	CASRPNRDGLGTQYF
TRBD2	TRBV12-3/TRBV12-4	TRBJ2-1	NA	TGTGCCAGCAGTGGGGGTAAACTAGCGGGGGGGCGCAATGAGCAGTTCTTC	CASSGGKLAGGRNEQFF
NA	TRBV20-1	TRBJ1-2	few	TGCAGTGCTAGGGGTTTCTATGGCTACACCTTC	CSARGFYGYTF
NA	TRBV20-1	TRBJ2-5	many	TGCAGTGCTACCCCAGGGGCAGGGGTCCAAGAGACCCAGTACTTC	CSATPGAGVQETQYF
NA	TRBV5-6	TRBJ2-5	NA	TGTGCCAGCAGCTTCAGGAACAGAGTCCTCCAAGAGACCCAGTACTTC	CASSFRNRVLQETQYF
NA	TRBV4-3	TRBJ2-5	few	TGCGCCAGCAGCCCCTTCTCGGGGGATCGTGTAGGGACCCAGTACTTC	CASSPFSGDRVGTQYF
NA	TRBV12-3/TRBV12-4	TRBJ1-6	many	TGTGCCAGCAGTTTGACGGGAAATGGTTCACCCCTCCACTTT	CASSLTGNGSPLHF
NA	TRBV6-1	TRBJ2-7	NA	TGTGCCAGCAGGGTCATCCGGGACGTCCACGAGCAGTACTTC	CASRVIRDVHEQYF
TRBD2	TRBV12-3/TRBV12-4	TRBJ2-1	NA	TGTGCCAGCAGTTTAGTAGCGGGAACCTACAATGAGCAGTTCTTC	CASSLVAGTYNEQFF
NA	TRBV27	TRBJ1-5	NA	TGTGCCAGCAGTGCTACAGGATACAATCAGCCCCAGCATTTT	CASSATGYNQPQHF
NA	TRBV12-3/TRBV12-4	TRBJ2-7	NA	TGTGCCAGCAGTTTATTCGGTTTGGGGACTCTGAGTTCCTACGAGCAGTACTTC	CASSLFGLGTLSSYEQYF
NA	TRBV28	TRBJ2-5	NA	TGTGCCAGCAGTCCTCCGACAGGAGCCCAAGAGACCCAGTACTTC	CASSPPTGAQETQYF
TRBD2	TRBV20-1	TRBJ2-5	few	TGCAGTGCCCCCTGGCGGGGGGGTCTCCAGACCCAGTACTTC	CSAPWRGGLQTQYF
NA	TRBV20-1	TRBJ2-4	few	TGCAGTGTCCCCCGACCAGGGGTGATACACGTCAAAAACATTCAGTACTTC	CSVPRPGVIHVKNIQYF
NA	TRBV20-1	TRBJ2-5	few	TGCAGTGCTGGAAATCCCCGGGACTCCAAAGAAACCCAGTACTTC	CSAGNPRDSKETQYF
NA	TRBV29-1	TRBJ2-1	many	TGCAGCGTCGGTAGGAAGTTGGTGTGGGATGAGCAGTTCTTC	CSVGRKLVWDEQFF
TRBD1	TRBV10-3	TRBJ1-2	many	TGTGCCATCGGAGGGACAGGGGCCTACACCTTC	CAIGGTGAYTF
NA	TRBV12-3/TRBV12-4	TRBJ2-7	many	TGTGCCAGCAGTTTATGGGACGGTGCCTACGAGCAGTACTTC	CASSLWDGAYEQYF
NA	TRBV10-3	TRBJ2-1	NA	TGTGCCATCAGTCAAGGGGCTTTTGGGAGTGAGCAGTTCTTC	CAISQGAFGSEQFF
NA	TRBV5-5	TRBJ1-5	NA	TGTGCCAGCAGCTACGGCCCGGGCCCCGATATAAAAAATCAGCCCCAGCATTTT	CASSYGPGPDIKNQPQHF
NA	TRBV18	TRBJ2-3	many	TGTGCCAGCTCACCACGGGACACAGATACGCAGTATTTT	CASSPRDTDTQYF
NA	TRBV13	TRBJ2-1	few	TGTGCCAGCAGCTCGGGTTCTGAGCAGTTCTTC	CASSSGSEQFF
NA	TRBV20-1	TRBJ2-3	many	TGCAGTGCTAGAGGGGGGAGCGATACGCAGTATTTT	CSARGGSDTQYF
TRBD2	TRBV4-2	TRBJ2-5	few	TGTGCCAGCAGCCAAGGTCGAGCGGGGGGCCAAGAGACCCAGTACTTC	CASSQGRAGGQETQYF
NA	TRBV5-1	TRBJ2-2	NA	TGCGCCAGCAGCTTGGGGGGGGCCGCGAACACCGGGGAGCTGTTTTTT	CASSLGGAANTGELFF
NA	TRBV5-1	TRBJ1-1	NA	TGCGCCAGCAGCCCCGAATTGGACACTGAAGCTTTCTTT	CASSPELDTEAFF
TRBD1	TRBV27	TRBJ2-5	few	TGTGCCAGCAGTCCGACTACAGGGGATTGGGCGCAAGAGACCCAGTACTTC	CASSPTTGDWAQETQYF
TRBD1	TRBV29-1	TRBJ1-2	many	TGCAGCGTCTACGGGACAGGAACACCTAACTATGGCTACACCTTC	CSVYGTGTPNYGYTF